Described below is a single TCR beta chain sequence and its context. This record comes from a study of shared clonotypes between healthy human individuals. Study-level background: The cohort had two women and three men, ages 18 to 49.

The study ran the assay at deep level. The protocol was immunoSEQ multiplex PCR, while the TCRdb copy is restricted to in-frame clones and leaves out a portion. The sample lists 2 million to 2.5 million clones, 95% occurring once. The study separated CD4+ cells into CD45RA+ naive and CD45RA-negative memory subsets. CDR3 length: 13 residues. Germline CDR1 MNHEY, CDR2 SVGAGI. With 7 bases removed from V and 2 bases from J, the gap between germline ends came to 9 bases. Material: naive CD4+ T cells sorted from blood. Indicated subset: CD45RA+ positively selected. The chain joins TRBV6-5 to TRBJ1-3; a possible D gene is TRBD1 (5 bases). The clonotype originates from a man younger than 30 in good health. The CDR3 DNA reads TGTGCCAGCATAGGAGGGGCTGGAAACACCATATATTTT. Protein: CASIGGAGNTIYF.